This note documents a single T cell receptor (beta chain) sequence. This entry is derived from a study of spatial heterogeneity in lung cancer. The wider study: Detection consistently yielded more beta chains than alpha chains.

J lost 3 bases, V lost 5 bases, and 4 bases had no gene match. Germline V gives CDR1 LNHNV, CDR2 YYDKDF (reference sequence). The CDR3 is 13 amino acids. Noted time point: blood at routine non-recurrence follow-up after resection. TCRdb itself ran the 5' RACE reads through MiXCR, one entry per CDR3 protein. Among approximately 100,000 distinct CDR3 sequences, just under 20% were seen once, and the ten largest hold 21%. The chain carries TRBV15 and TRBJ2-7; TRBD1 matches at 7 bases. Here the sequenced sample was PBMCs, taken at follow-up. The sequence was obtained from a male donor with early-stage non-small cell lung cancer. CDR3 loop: CATSSNRGYEQYF. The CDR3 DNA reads TGTGCCACCAGCTCCAACAGGGGCTACGAGCAGTACTTC.